Below, one T cell receptor (beta chain) is given with its context. What it recognizes is unknown. An amount of 3,500 to 4,500 ng of total RNA was used for each TCR library. TCRdb re-called the 5' RACE reads and catalogs CDR3 proteins one per entry, DNA excluded. The sample has around 190,000 distinct CDR3 sequences. The sample is drawn from a study of monozygotic twins with inflammatory bowel disease. CDR1 and CDR2 (germline): MNHEY, SVGAGI. This CDR3 spans 12 amino acids. Whole-study results and caveats: Immunosuppressive treatment differences may have increased patient repertoire variability.

The chain combines TRBV6-5 with TRBJ2-5. This sequence originates from a human donor with ulcerative colitis or Crohn's disease, or a healthy co-twin of an affected twin (not recorded which). The sequenced sample consisted of blood. The CDR3 loop is CASSYGSETQYF.